These 2 T cell receptor beta chains were sequenced from one sample in a study of blood T cell repertoires in COVID-19. This table comes from immunoSEQ multiplex PCR, and its TCRdb copy is limited to in-frame clones, with some not included. This sample has 200,000 to 300,000 clones, with more than 80% found just once. The sequenced material came from peripheral blood. The receptors were gathered from an elderly woman with COVID-19, enrolled during active disease.

The rearrangement links TRBV7-8 to TRBJ1-3; no reliable D call. This CDR3 region has 15 residues. V lost 2 bases and J 3 bases, leaving 11 bases between the germline ends. Looked up from germline, CDR1 is SGHVS and CDR2 is FQNEAQ. CDR3 region: CASSLSWGVGNTIYF. CDR3 sequence (DNA): TGTGCCAGCAGCTTATCGTGGGGAGTTGGAAACACCATATATTTT.

The CDR3 reads CASSIVGAGVQPQHF. The CDR3 DNA follows: TGTGCCAGTAGTATAGTGGGGGCAGGGGTTCAGCCCCAGCATTTT. The genes are TRBV19 and TRBJ1-5; perhaps TRBD1 as D (6 bases). Germline V gene lookup returns CDR1 LNHDA and CDR2 SQIVND (reference sequence). This CDR3 comprises 15 residues. Trimming pared 1 base from V and 6 bases from J, leaving 13 bases between.